These 12 T cell receptor beta chains share one sample of origin, sequenced in a study of blood T cell repertoires in COVID-19. Method: immunoSEQ multiplex PCR; TCRdb's copy keeps in-frame clones and lacks some. Among about 78,000 clones listed, approximately 86% were seen once. Material: peripheral blood. The receptor source for this set is a man aged 50 to 60 with active or convalescent COVID-19.

The CDR3 reads CASSQGGGGLTGELFF. The CDR3 region has the DNA TGTGCCAGCAGCCAAGGGGGAGGAGGTCTCACCGGGGAGCTGTTTTTT. The rearrangement joins TRBV3-1 (or the pseudogene TRBV3-2) to TRBJ2-2; D is possibly TRBD2 (6 bases). V dropped 1 base and J dropped 4 bases, with 13 bases sitting between them. Germline values: CDR1 LGHDT, CDR2 YNNKEL (reference sequence). This CDR3 is built from 16 residues.

This clone was found once. V gene TRBV3-1 (or the pseudogene TRBV3-2) combines with J gene TRBJ2-1; 9 positions agree with TRBD2. CDR1 and CDR2 from the germline V gene are LGHDT and YNNKEL (reference sequence). Trimming cost V 5 bases and J 0 bases; bases outside gene matches: 5. The CDR3 is 16 amino acids. DNA for the CDR3: TGTGCCAGCAGCAGTAGCGGGGGTAGCTCCTACAATGAGCAGTTCTTC. Translation gives CASSSSGGSSYNEQFF.

The genes are TRBV10-3 and TRBJ2-3; TRBD1 matches at 8 bases. V lost 11 bases and J lost 0; bases outside the gene matches: 7. Looked up from germline, CDR1 is ENHRY and CDR2 is SYGVKD. The CDR3 sequence is 14 residues long. Written as DNA, the CDR3 is TGTGCCGCTAGACAGGGGACTAGCACAGATACGCAGTATTTT. It is translated as CAARQGTSTDTQYF.

The genes are TRBV18 and TRBJ2-7; the D gene is possibly TRBD1 (6 bases). This CDR3 is built from 13 residues. V lost 2 bases and J lost 6, with 11 bases in between. Germline V gene sequence: CDR1 KGHSH, CDR2 LQKENI. The CDR3 nucleotides read TGTGCCAGCTCACCAGTCAGGGGTGGCGAGCAGTACTTC. Translating it yields CASSPVRGGEQYF.

The V gene is TRBV6-5, the J gene TRBJ1-2; 7 nucleotides match TRBD1. The CDR3 length is 15 residues. In germline, CDR1 is MNHEY, CDR2 SVGAGI. V gave up 3 bases and J gave up 4 bases; unmatched junction bases: 8. CDR3 in amino acids: CASSYGQGVIYGYTF. CDR3 nucleotides: TGTGCCAGCAGTTATGGCCAGGGGGTCATCTATGGCTACACCTTC.

The chain has TRBV7-2 and TRBJ2-1; 12 bases fit TRBD2. J was trimmed by 3 bases and V by 5 bases; bases with no gene match: 11. The CDR3 totals 18 residues. Germline V CDR1 and CDR2: SGHTA, FQGNSA. The CDR3 spells CASSLGLAGTRYYNEQFF. The CDR3 nucleotides read TGTGCCAGCAGCCTAGGACTAGCGGGGACCCGCTACTACAATGAGCAGTTCTTC.

The chain combines TRBV29-1 with TRBJ1-2; 8 bases match TRBD1. The CDR3 covers 12 residues. Germline CDR1 and CDR2: SQVTM and ANQGSEA. The V segment lost 7 bases and the J segment 6 bases; nucleotides outside the gene matches: 7. The CDR3 loop is CSATTGEHGYTF. The CDR3 region has the DNA TGCAGCGCTACGACAGGGGAACATGGCTACACCTTC.

V is TRBV2 and J is TRBJ2-1; 9 nucleotides line up with TRBD2. Per the germline V gene, CDR1 is SNHLY and CDR2 is FYNNEI. V lost 4 bases, J lost 7 bases, and 5 bases stayed unmatched. This CDR3 is 14 amino acids long. The CDR3, as DNA: TGTGCCAGCAGTGCCGGGACTAGCATGAATGAGCAGTTCTTC. Translation gives CASSAGTSMNEQFF.

V is TRBV19 and J is TRBJ2-5; TRBD2 agrees at 8 bases. The CDR3 runs 15 residues. J lost 3 bases, V lost 6 bases, and 9 bases had no gene match. The germline V gene encodes CDR1 LNHDA and CDR2 SQIVND (reference sequence). The CDR3 nucleotides read TGTGCCAGTAGCCCTCGGGGGGGGCTAAAAGAGACCCAGTACTTC. It specifies CASSPRGGLKETQYF. Variable domain in full (rest from reference TRBV19 and TRBJ2-5): DGGITQSPKYLFRKEGQNVTLSCEQNLNHDAMYWYRQDPGQGLRLIYYSQIVNDFQKGDIAEGYSVSREKKESFPLTVTSAQKNPTAFYLCASSPRGGLKETQYFGPGTRLLVL.

This chain connects TRBV19 to TRBJ1-1; TRBD1 aligns across 7 bases. CDR1 and CDR2 from the germline V gene are LNHDA and SQIVND (reference sequence). V lost 7 bases and J lost 5; bases outside the gene matches: 10. This CDR3 spans 14 amino acids. The CDR3 protein is CASNEGGAVTEAFF. The CDR3 nucleotides read TGTGCCAGTAACGAAGGGGGCGCGGTAACTGAAGCTTTCTTT.

The CDR3 loop is CASSQGQGTGATEAFF. The CDR3 DNA follows: TGCGCCAGCAGCCAAGGACAGGGGACAGGGGCCACTGAAGCTTTCTTT. V and J are TRBV4-1 and TRBJ1-1, with 10 bases that match TRBD1. The V segment lost 1 base and the J segment 4 bases; nucleotides outside the gene matches: 6. The germline V gene encodes CDR1 MGHRA and CDR2 YSYEKL. This CDR3 is built from 16 residues.

V is TRBV2 and J is TRBJ1-6; the D gene is possibly TRBD1 (6 bases). From germline, CDR1 is SNHLY and CDR2 FYNNEI. The CDR3 totals 14 residues. Between the trimmed V and J ends, which lost 8 bases and 7 bases, there was a span of 15 bases. CDR3 in DNA: TGTGCCAGCTTCCAGACAGGCATCAATTCACCCCTCCACTTT. This codes for CASFQTGINSPLHF. The variable domain in full, completed from reference TRBV2 and TRBJ1-6, reads EPEVTQTPSHQVTQMGQEVILRCVPISNHLYFYWYRQILGQKVEFLVSFYNNEISEKSEIFDDQFSVERPDGSNFTLKIRSTKLEDSAMYFCASFQTGINSPLHFGNGTRLTVT.